The 16 T cell receptor beta chains listed next were all sequenced from one sample in a study of cytomegalovirus exposure and HLA in healthy donors. This PCR relied on a set of 60 Vbeta primers and 13 Jbeta primers. The repertoire was sequenced with immunoSEQ multiplex PCR; TCRdb's copy has only in-frame clones and lacks some. This table lists about 37,000 clones. The material sequenced was PBMCs. The source of these receptors is a human donor in good health.

The chain couples TRBV18 to TRBJ1-5, with 9 positions matching TRBD1. V dropped 8 bases and J dropped 2; count of bases not matched to a gene: 7. Germline V CDR1 and CDR2: KGHSH, LQKENI. This CDR3 is built from 15 residues. The chain's CDR3 is CASVAGQGRNQPQHF. In nucleotides, the CDR3 is TGTGCCAGCGTAGCGGGACAGGGCCGCAATCAGCCCCAGCATTTT. The full variable domain, completed using reference TRBV18 and TRBJ1-5, is NAGVMQNPRHLVRRRGQEARLRCSPMKGHSHVYWYRQLPEEGLKFMVYLQKENIIDESGMPKERFSAEFPKEGPSILRIQQVVRGDSAAYFCASVAGQGRNQPQHFGDGTRLSIL.

The chain recombines TRBV19 with TRBJ1-4, with D hard to call. From germline, CDR1 is LNHDA and CDR2 SQIVND (reference sequence). V was cut by 2 bases and J by 8 bases, with 3 bases left in between. The CDR3 spans 11 residues. The CDR3 reads CASSIREKLFF. The CDR3 region has the DNA TGTGCCAGTAGTATACGGGAAAAACTGTTTTTT.

The chain joins TRBV6-5 to TRBJ1-2, with D perhaps TRBD1 (5 bases). The CDR3 runs 13 residues. The germline V and J ends were trimmed by 7 bases and 4 bases, with 13 bases remaining between them. Germline V gene lookup returns CDR1 MNHEY and CDR2 SVGAGI. The DNA for the CDR3 is TGTGCCAGCACTTTACGGGGGGGCTATGGCTACACCTTC. It codes for CASTLRGGYGYTF.

Concerning this clone: Germline and junction disagree at one end, which may indicate a read error. This sequence joins TRBV5-1 and TRBJ2-7, with TRBD1 identical over 8 bases. Germline CDR1 and CDR2: SGHRS and YFSETQ. This CDR3 region has 15 residues. DNA for the CDR3: TGCGCCAGCAGCGAGGGACAGGCCCTCTCCTACGAGCAGTCCTTC. Amino acids: CASSEGQALSYEQSF.

V gene TRBV19 combines with J gene TRBJ2-7; a weak D match, TRBD2 (5 bases). Germline values: CDR1 LNHDA, CDR2 SQIVND (reference sequence). V lost 3 bases and J lost 9, with 18 bases in between. This CDR3 contains 14 residues. The CDR3 coding sequence is TGTGCCAGTAGTATCCGGGATCCTCCCGGTGGGCAGTACTTC. It codes for CASSIRDPPGGQYF.

The chain combines TRBV28 with TRBJ2-7; TRBD1 might be the D (5 bases). Trimming cost V 6 bases and J 2 bases, with 8 bases left between them. The CDR3 is 12 amino acids. Germline lookup yields CDR1 MDHEN and CDR2 SYDVKM. The CDR3 protein is CASSSDTYEQYF. DNA for the CDR3: TGTGCCAGCAGCTCGGACACCTACGAGCAGTACTTC.

The rearrangement joins TRBV19 to TRBJ2-1; possible D gene TRBD2, 5 bases. The CDR3 has 14 residues. Per germline, CDR1 LNHDA and CDR2 SQIVND (reference sequence). V was trimmed by 5 bases and J by 3 bases, leaving 11 bases between them. As DNA, the CDR3 is TGTGCCAGTAGTCACCAAGGAGGCTACAATGAGCAGTTCTTC. It encodes CASSHQGGYNEQFF.

The chain has TRBV6-1 and TRBJ1-4; D gene ambiguous. This CDR3 contains 13 residues. In germline, CDR1 is MNHNS, CDR2 SASEGT. V lost 11 bases and J 2 bases, leaving 12 bases between the germline ends. CDR3 sequence: CASRGPTNEKLFF. The CDR3 coding sequence is TGTGCCTCCCGAGGGCCGACTAATGAAAAACTGTTTTTT.

A remark on this clone: This specimen includes other DNA sequences encoding the same CDR3. The chain is built from TRBV6-5 and TRBJ1-5; D perhaps matches TRBD1 (6 bases). Germline values: CDR1 MNHEY, CDR2 SVGAGI. V lost 5 bases, J lost 5 bases, and 10 bases lay in between. The CDR3 runs 13 residues. The CDR3 coding sequence is TGTGCCAGCAGTGTCAGGGGTTATCAGCCCCAGCATTTT. As protein: CASSVRGYQPQHF.

The chain recombines TRBV7-9 with TRBJ2-7; D may be TRBD1 (6 bases). There are 16 residues in the CDR3. Germline loops: CDR1 SEHNR, CDR2 FQNEAQ (reference sequence). V lost 2 bases to trimming and J lost 2 bases, with 16 bases between them. Written as DNA, the CDR3 is TGTGCCAGCAGCTTATCACCGGGACACAGCGCCTACGAGCAGTACTTC. Translating it yields CASSLSPGHSAYEQYF.

The chain uses TRBV7-9 and TRBJ2-5, with 7 bases fitting TRBD1. The length of the CDR3 is 15 residues. The germline V gene encodes CDR1 SEHNR and CDR2 FQNEAQ (reference sequence). With 3 bases clipped from V and 0 bases from J, the junction kept 4 bases outside the gene matches. The CDR3 sequence is CASSFRDRNQETQYF. Written as DNA, the CDR3 is TGTGCCAGCAGCTTTCGGGACAGAAACCAAGAGACCCAGTACTTC.

About this clone: The germline gene is not matched at one end of the junction; a read error may be the cause. The chain uses TRBV4-2 and TRBJ1-1, with a tentative D call TRBD1 (6 bases). This CDR3 is 14 amino acids long. CDR1 and CDR2 (germline): LGHNA, YNFKEQ. This CDR3 reads CASTSGGGATEDFF. DNA for the CDR3: TGTGCCAGCACCTCGGGAGGGGGAGCCACTGAAGATTTCTTT.

The chain carries TRBV2 and TRBJ2-3, with TRBD2 matching 11 bases. CDR3 length equals 15 residues. The trim removed 5 bases at V and 2 bases at J, leaving 3 bases unmatched. CDR1 SNHLY and CDR2 FYNNEI come from the germline V gene. This chain's CDR3 is CASSILAGATDTQYF. The CDR3 region has the DNA TGTGCCAGCAGTATACTAGCGGGGGCCACAGATACGCAGTATTTT.

CDR3 sequence: CASSLTALATEAFF. Written as DNA, the CDR3 is TGTGCCAGCAGCTTAACAGCATTGGCCACTGAAGCTTTCTTT. V and J are TRBV7-9 and TRBJ1-1; D call uncertain. Germline values: CDR1 SEHNR, CDR2 FQNEAQ (reference sequence). V was clipped by 2 bases and J by 4 bases, with 11 bases between them. This CDR3 has 14 amino acids.

The chain combines TRBV7-2 with TRBJ1-6; TRBD1 might be the D (6 bases). The CDR3 consists of 13 residues. The germline V and J ends were trimmed by 5 bases and 10 bases, with 12 bases remaining between them. Germline-derived CDR1 and CDR2 are SGHTA and FQGNSA. The CDR3 here is CASSSRGRSPLHF. DNA for the CDR3: TGTGCCAGCAGCAGCAGGGGTCGCTCACCCCTCCACTTT.

The V gene is TRBV5-4, the J gene TRBJ2-2; 7 bases line up with TRBD1. CDR1 is SGHNT, CDR2 YYREEE, per germline (reference sequence). V trimming: 6 bases; J trimming: 1 base; junction bases outside the gene matches: 12. The CDR3 is 17 residues long. CDR3 in amino acids: CASTLGPGTENTGELFF. CDR3 coding DNA: TGTGCCAGCACCCTAGGACCCGGGACAGAGAACACCGGGGAGCTGTTTTTT.